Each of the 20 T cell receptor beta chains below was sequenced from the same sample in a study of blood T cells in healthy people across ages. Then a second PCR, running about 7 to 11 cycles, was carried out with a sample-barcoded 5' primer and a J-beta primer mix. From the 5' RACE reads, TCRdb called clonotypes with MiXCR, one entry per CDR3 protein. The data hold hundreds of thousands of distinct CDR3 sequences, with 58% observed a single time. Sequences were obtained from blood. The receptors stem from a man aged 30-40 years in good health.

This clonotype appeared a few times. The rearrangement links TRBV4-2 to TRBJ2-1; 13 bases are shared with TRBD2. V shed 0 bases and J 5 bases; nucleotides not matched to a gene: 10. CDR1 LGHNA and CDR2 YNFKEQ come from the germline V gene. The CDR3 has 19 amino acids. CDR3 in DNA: TGTGCCAGCAGCCAAGAAACAGGGGGGGGACTAGCGGGAAACAATGAGCAGTTCTTC. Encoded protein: CASSQETGGGLAGNNEQFF.

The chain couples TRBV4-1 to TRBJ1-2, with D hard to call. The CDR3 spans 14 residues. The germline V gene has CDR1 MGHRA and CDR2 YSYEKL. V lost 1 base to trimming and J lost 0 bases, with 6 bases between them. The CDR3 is CASSQVRANYGYTF. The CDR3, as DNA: TGCGCCAGCAGCCAAGTGCGGGCTAACTATGGCTACACCTTC.

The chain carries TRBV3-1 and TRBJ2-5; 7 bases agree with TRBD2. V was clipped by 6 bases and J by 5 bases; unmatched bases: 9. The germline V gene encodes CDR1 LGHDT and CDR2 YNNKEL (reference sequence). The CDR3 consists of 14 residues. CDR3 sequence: CASRRRTSDETQYF. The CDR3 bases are TGTGCCAGCAGACGACGGACTAGTGATGAGACCCAGTACTTC.

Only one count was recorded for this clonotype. The DNA for the CDR3 is TGTGCCAGCAGTTTACGTCTTGGCATTCAGTACTTC. Amino acid sequence: CASSLRLGIQYF. The chain is built from TRBV12-3 or TRBV12-4 and TRBJ2-4; D is uncertain. The V end lost 2 bases, the J end lost 9 bases, and 8 bases lay between the germline ends. The CDR3 spans 12 residues.

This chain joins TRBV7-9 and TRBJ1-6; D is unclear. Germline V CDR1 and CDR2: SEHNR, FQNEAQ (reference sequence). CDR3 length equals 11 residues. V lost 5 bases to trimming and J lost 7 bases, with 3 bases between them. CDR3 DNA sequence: TGTGCCAGCAGCAGAAATTCACCCCTCCACTTT. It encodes CASSRNSPLHF.

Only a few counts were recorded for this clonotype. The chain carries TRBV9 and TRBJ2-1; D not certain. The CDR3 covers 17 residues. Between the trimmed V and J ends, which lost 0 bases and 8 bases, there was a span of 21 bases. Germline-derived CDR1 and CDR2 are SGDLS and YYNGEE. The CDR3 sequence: CASSVAGEFIRFDEQFF. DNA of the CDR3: TGTGCCAGCAGCGTAGCTGGAGAATTTATTCGCTTCGATGAGCAGTTCTTC.

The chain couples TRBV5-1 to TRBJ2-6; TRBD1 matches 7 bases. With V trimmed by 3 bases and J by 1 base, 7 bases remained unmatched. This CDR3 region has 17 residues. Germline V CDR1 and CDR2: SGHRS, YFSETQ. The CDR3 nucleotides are TGCGCCAGCAGCTCGACGACAGGGTTGTCTGGGGCCAACGTCCTGACTTTC. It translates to CASSSTTGLSGANVLTF.

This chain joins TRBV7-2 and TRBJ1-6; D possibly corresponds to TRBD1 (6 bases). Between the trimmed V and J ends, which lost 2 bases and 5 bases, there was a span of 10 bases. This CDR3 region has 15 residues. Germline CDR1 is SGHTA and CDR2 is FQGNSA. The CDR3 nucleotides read TGTGCCAGCAGCTTAATGGCAGGGGATAATTCACCCCTCCACTTT. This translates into CASSLMAGDNSPLHF.

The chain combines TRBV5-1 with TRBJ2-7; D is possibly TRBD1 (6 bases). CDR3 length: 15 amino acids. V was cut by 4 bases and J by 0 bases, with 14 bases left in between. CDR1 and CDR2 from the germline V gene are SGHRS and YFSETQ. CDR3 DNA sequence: TGCGCCAGCAGCCTCGGACAGACTTACTCCTACGAGCAGTACTTC. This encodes CASSLGQTYSYEQYF. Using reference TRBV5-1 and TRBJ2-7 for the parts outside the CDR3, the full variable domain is KAGVTQTPRYLIKTRGQQVTLSCSPISGHRSVSWYQQTPGQGLQFLFEYFSETQRNKGNFPGRFSGRQFSNSRSEMNVSTLELGDSALYLCASSLGQTYSYEQYFGPGTRLTVT.

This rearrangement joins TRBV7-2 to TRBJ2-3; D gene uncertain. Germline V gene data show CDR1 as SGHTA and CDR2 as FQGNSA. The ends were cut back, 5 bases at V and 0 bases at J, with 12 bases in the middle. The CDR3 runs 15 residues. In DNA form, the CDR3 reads TGTGCCAGCAGCCCCGCGGTAACGAGCACAGATACGCAGTATTTT. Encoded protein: CASSPAVTSTDTQYF.

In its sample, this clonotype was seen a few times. The CDR3 spells CSASPNGVNLEETQYF. The CDR3 nucleotides are TGCAGTGCCAGCCCAAACGGAGTAAACCTAGAAGAGACCCAGTACTTC. This chain uses TRBV20-1 with TRBJ2-5; D unresolved. The CDR3 length is 16 residues. The germline V gene encodes CDR1 DFQATT and CDR2 SNEGSKA (reference sequence). V was cut by 6 bases and J by 3 bases, with 23 bases left in between.

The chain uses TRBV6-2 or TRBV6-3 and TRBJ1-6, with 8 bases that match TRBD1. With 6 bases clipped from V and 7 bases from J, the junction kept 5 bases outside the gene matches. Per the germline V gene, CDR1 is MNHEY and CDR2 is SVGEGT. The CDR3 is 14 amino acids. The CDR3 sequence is CASRVTGANSPLHF. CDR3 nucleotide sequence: TGTGCCAGCAGGGTGACAGGGGCCAATTCACCCCTCCACTTT.

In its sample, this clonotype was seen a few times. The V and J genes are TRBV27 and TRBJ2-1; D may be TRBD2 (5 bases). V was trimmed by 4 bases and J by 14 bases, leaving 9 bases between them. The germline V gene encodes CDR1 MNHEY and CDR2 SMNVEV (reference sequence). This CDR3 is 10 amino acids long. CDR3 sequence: CASSWPGEFF. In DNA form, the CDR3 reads TGTGCCAGCAGTTGGCCCGGGGAGTTCTTC.

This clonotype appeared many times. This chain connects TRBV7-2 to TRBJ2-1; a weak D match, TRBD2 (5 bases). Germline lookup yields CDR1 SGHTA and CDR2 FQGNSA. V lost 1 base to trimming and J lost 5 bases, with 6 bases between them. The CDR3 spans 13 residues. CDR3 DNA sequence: TGTGCCAGCAGCTTAGGAGGGCACAATGAGCAGTTCTTC. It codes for CASSLGGHNEQFF. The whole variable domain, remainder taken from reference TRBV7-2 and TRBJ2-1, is GAGVSQSPSNKVTEKGKDVELRCDPISGHTALYWYRQSLGQGLEFLIYFQGNSAPDKSGLPSDRFSAERTGGSVSTLTIQRTQQEDSAVYLCASSLGGHNEQFFGPGTRLTVL.

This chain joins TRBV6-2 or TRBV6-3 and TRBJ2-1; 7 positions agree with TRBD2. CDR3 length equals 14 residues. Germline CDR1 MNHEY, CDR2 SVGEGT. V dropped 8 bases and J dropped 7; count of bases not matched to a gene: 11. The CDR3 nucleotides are TGTGCCAGCCGAATAGCGGGTAGTTCGAATGAGCAGTTCTTC. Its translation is CASRIAGSSNEQFF.

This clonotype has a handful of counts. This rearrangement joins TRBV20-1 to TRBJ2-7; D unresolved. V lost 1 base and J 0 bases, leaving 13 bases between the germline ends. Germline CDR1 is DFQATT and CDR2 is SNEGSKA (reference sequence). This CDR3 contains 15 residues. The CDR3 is CSARVGSKSSYEQYF. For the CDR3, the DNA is TGCAGTGCTAGAGTAGGGTCGAAATCCTCCTACGAGCAGTACTTC.

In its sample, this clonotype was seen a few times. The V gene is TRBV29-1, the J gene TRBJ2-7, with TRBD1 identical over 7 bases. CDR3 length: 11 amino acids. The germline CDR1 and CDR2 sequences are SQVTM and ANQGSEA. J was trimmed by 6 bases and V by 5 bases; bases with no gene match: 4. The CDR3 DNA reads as TGCAGCGTTCCGACAGGGTCCGAGCAGTACTTC. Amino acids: CSVPTGSEQYF.

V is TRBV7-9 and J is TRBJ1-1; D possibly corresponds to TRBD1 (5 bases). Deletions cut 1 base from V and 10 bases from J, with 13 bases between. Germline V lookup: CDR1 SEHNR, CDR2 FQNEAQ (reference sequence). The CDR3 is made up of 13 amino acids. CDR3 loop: CASSLGGDAGAFF. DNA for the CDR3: TGTGCCAGCAGCTTAGGGGGGGACGCCGGAGCTTTCTTT.

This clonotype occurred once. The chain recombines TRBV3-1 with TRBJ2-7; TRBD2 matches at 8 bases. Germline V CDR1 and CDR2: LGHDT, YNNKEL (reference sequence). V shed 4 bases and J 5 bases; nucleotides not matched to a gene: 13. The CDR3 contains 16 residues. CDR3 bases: TGTGCCAGCAGCCTCCCTTTGGGGAGCGGGAGACACGAGCAGTACTTC. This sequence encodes CASSLPLGSGRHEQYF.

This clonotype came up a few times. CDR3 nucleotide sequence: TGTGCCACCAGCACACGACTAGACAGGTCTGGGGCCAACGTCCTGACTTTC. Translating gives CATSTRLDRSGANVLTF. This rearrangement joins TRBV15 to TRBJ2-6; D may be TRBD1 or TRBD2 (6 bases each). This CDR3 has 17 residues. V lost 4 bases, J lost 1 base, and 14 bases lay in between. Per germline, CDR1 LNHNV and CDR2 YYDKDF (reference sequence).